These T cell receptor beta chains were read from a single sample in a study of T cell changes during pregnancy in multiple sclerosis. Using immunoSEQ multiplex PCR, the repertoire was profiled, and TCRdb retains in-frame clones only, with some absent. The sample consists of tens of thousands of clones, around nine tenths of them appearing once. The source material was CD4+ T cells from peripheral blood mononuclear cells, sampled in the second trimester of pregnancy. These receptors originate from a female donor with multiple sclerosis, enrolled in a pregnancy study. Each CDR3 is given with its conserved first and last residue. D genes are given only for firm matches. Size values are once, few and many counts, or a class for expanded clones, and some rows have none.

cdr3_aa cdr3_nt clone_size j_call v_call d_call
CASSQGGYQQYF TGCGCCAGCAGCCAAGGCGGCTATCAGCAGTACTTC . TRBJ2-7 TRBV4-3 .
CASRPAGSGYGYTF TGCGCCAGCAGACCCGCTGGATCGGGGTATGGCTACACCTTC once TRBJ1-2 TRBV10-2 .
CASSLARQGPYNEQFF TGTGCCAGCAGCTTAGCGAGACAGGGACCCTACAATGAGCAGTTCTTC . TRBJ2-1 TRBV7-6 TRBD1
CASSLSSGLRGYTF TGTGCCAGCAGTTTATCGTCGGGTCTTCGGGGCTACACCTTC . TRBJ1-2 TRBV27 .
CASSESSTPNRYTF TGCGCCAGCAGTGAGTCGAGCACGCCTAACCGCTACACCTTC . TRBJ1-2 TRBV10-2 .
CASSVDRDYGYTF TGTGCCAGCAGCGTAGACAGGGACTATGGCTACACCTTC once TRBJ1-2 TRBV9 .
CAWSPISRTDSGNTIYF TGTGCCTGGAGTCCTATCTCCAGGACAGATTCTGGAAACACCATATATTTT . TRBJ1-3 TRBV30 .
CASSLSTDTQYF TGTGCCAGCTCATTAAGCACAGATACGCAGTATTTT . TRBJ2-3 TRBV18 .
CASSTTGGAAYGYTF TGCGCCAGCAGCACTACAGGGGGCGCTGCCTATGGCTACACCTTC . TRBJ1-2 TRBV5-1 TRBD1
CASSQVEGEQFF TGTGCCAGCAGCCAAGTTGAGGGAGAGCAGTTCTTC . TRBJ2-1 TRBV14 .
CASSMDRGYEQYF TGTGCCAGCAGCATGGACAGGGGTTACGAGCAGTACTTC . TRBJ2-7 TRBV5-6 TRBD1
CASSRRGGGEETQYF TGTGCCAGCAGTCGACGGGGGGGCGGGGAAGAGACCCAGTACTTC . TRBJ2-5 TRBV6-5 TRBD2
CASSQEPGQTGNTIYF TGTGCCAGCAGCCAGGAGCCGGGACAGACTGGAAACACCATATATTTT . TRBJ1-3 TRBV4-2 TRBD1
CASSETRNTDTQYF TGTGCCAGCAGTGAAACTAGAAACACAGATACGCAGTATTTT few TRBJ2-3 TRBV2 .
CASSYLTGGSGGYTF TGCGCCAGCAGCTATCTGACAGGGGGCTCGGGTGGCTACACCTTC . TRBJ1-2 TRBV4-3 TRBD1
CASSTHREETQYF TGTGCCAGCAGCACGCACAGGGAGGAGACCCAGTACTTC . TRBJ2-5 TRBV7-2 .
CAWRNARRWDTQYF TGTGCCTGGAGGAATGCCCGGAGGTGGGATACGCAGTATTTT . TRBJ2-3 TRBV30 .
CASSGAGDTIYF TGTGCCAGCAGCGGTGCGGGCGACACCATATATTTT . TRBJ1-3 TRBV5-5 .
CASSFGGDSYEQYF TGTGCCAGCAGCTTCGGCGGAGACTCCTACGAGCAGTACTTC . TRBJ2-7 TRBV11-3 .
CASSRDIRETQYF TGTGCCAGCAGTCGGGACATTAGAGAGACCCAGTACTTC . TRBJ2-5 TRBV2 .
CASSLQGGEQYF TGTGCCAGCAGTCTACAGGGCGGCGAGCAGTACTTC . TRBJ2-7 TRBV11-3 .
CASSETRANYGYTF TGTGCCAGCAGTGAAACCAGGGCGAACTATGGCTACACCTTC once TRBJ1-2 TRBV25-1 .
CASSDTGGLVGYTF TGTGCCAGCAGTGATACAGGGGGCTTGGTTGGCTACACCTTC . TRBJ1-2 TRBV2 TRBD1
CASSLGQGEGNTIYF TGCGCCAGCAGCCTAGGACAGGGGGAAGGAAACACCATATATTTT . TRBJ1-3 TRBV5-1 TRBD1
CASSLLGTPGNTIYF TGTGCCAGCAGTTTGCTCGGGACTCCTGGAAACACCATATATTTT . TRBJ1-3 TRBV6-5 .
CASSLTRGNTEAFF TGTGCCAGCAGCTTAACCAGGGGGAACACTGAAGCTTTCTTT . TRBJ1-1 TRBV7-3 .
CASMGQAYTEAFF TGTGCCAGCATGGGACAGGCCTACACTGAAGCTTTCTTT . TRBJ1-1 TRBV25-1 TRBD1
CASSLSRGDYGYTF TGTGCCAGCAGCTTATCGCGGGGCGACTATGGCTACACCTTC . TRBJ1-2 TRBV7-2 .
CASSRLEATNEKLFF TGTGCCAGTAGTAGGCTTGAGGCAACTAATGAAAAACTGTTTTTT . TRBJ1-4 TRBV19 .
CASTRPGQPNSPLHF TGTGCCAGCACCCGACCGGGACAGCCGAATTCACCCCTCCACTTT . TRBJ1-6 TRBV6-5 TRBD1
CASSPSTGANEQYF TGTGCCAGCAGCCCGTCGACAGGGGCGAACGAGCAGTACTTC . TRBJ2-7 TRBV7-9 TRBD1
CASSLISKSSTDTQYF TGTGCCAGCAGCTTAATTAGTAAGTCTAGCACAGATACGCAGTATTTT . TRBJ2-3 TRBV5-6 .
CASSQGRNNYGYTF TGTGCCAGCAGCCAAGGGAGGAATAACTATGGCTACACCTTC . TRBJ1-2 TRBV16 .
CASSQLSSGANVLTF TGCGCCAGCAGCCAACTAAGCTCTGGGGCCAACGTCCTGACTTTC . TRBJ2-6 TRBV4-3 .
CASSQGNSNQPQHF TGTGCCAGCAGTCAGGGGAATAGCAATCAGCCCCAGCATTTT . TRBJ1-5 TRBV6-5 .
CASSYSPGPSGNTIYF TGTGCCAGCAGTTACTCACCAGGTCCCTCTGGAAACACCATATATTTT . TRBJ1-3 TRBV6-6 .
CASSSPLVARETQYF TGTGCCAGCAGCTCCCCCCTAGTCGCCAGAGAGACCCAGTACTTC . TRBJ2-5 TRBV7-2 .
CAWRKESSGNTIYF TGTGCCTGGAGGAAGGAGAGCTCTGGAAACACCATATATTTT . TRBJ1-3 TRBV30 .
CASSQDLSKTGFREKLFF TGCGCCAGCAGCCAAGATCTCTCCAAGACAGGATTTAGAGAAAAACTGTTTTTT . TRBJ1-4 TRBV4-1 .
CASSANRGRKYEQYF TGTGCCAGCAGCGCGAACAGGGGGCGCAAGTACGAGCAGTACTTC . TRBJ2-7 TRBV7-8 TRBD1
CAWSVHVTGSFYEQYF TGTGCCTGGAGTGTTCATGTTACAGGTTCTTTCTACGAGCAGTACTTC few TRBJ2-7 TRBV30 .
CASSTGTSGFIGELFF TGTGCCAGCAGCACCGGGACTAGCGGGTTTATCGGGGAGCTGTTTTTT . TRBJ2-2 TRBV7-2 TRBD2
CASSKTRIFVNTQYF TGTGCCAGCAGTAAGACACGGATTTTTGTGAATACGCAGTATTTT . TRBJ2-3 TRBV2 .
CASNGVGDTGELFF TGCGCCAGCAACGGGGTCGGGGACACCGGGGAGCTGTTTTTT . TRBJ2-2 TRBV5-1 .
CASSEAQTGYQPQHF TGTGCCAGCAGTGAAGCGCAAACAGGGTATCAGCCCCAGCATTTT . TRBJ1-5 TRBV6-1 .
CASSGGLSTGELFF TGTGCCAGCAGCGGGGGGTTGTCCACCGGGGAGCTGTTTTTT once TRBJ2-2 TRBV7-3 .